A selection of T cell receptor beta chains follows, all from one sample in a study of OX40 agonist ivuxolimab in advanced cancers. Clones were sequenced by immunoSEQ multiplex PCR, and TCRdb holds only the in-frame ones, with some missing. This sample carries roughly 60,000 clones, 84% of them seen once, and the ten largest clones take more than 25%. Here the sequenced sample was CD4+ or CD8+ T cells sorted from blood, taken in a trial of the OX40 agonist ivuxolimab. The receptors come from an adult with an advanced solid tumor such as melanoma, head and neck, liver or kidney cancer. Both conserved end residues are part of each CDR3. The D gene is left open where the match is weak. Clone size, where shown, is once, few, many, or a class for clones that have expanded.

abundance: NA
j_gene: TRBJ2-3
d_gene: TRBD2
v_gene: TRBV29-1
CDR3aa: CSVVGGISTDTQYF
CDR3nt: TGCAGCGTTGTGGGGGGGATTAGCACAGATACGCAGTATTTT

abundance: NA
j_gene: TRBJ1-3
d_gene: TRBD1
v_gene: TRBV28
CDR3aa: CASSPAGQDSGNTIYF
CDR3nt: TGTGCCAGCAGTCCGGCGGGACAGGACTCTGGAAACACCATATATTTT

abundance: NA
j_gene: TRBJ2-3
d_gene: TRBD2
v_gene: TRBV4-3
CDR3aa: CASSQGLAGGQDTQYF
CDR3nt: TGCGCCAGCAGCCAAGGCCTAGCGGGGGGGCAAGATACGCAGTATTTT

abundance: NA
j_gene: TRBJ1-2
d_gene: NA
v_gene: TRBV7-6
CDR3aa: CASSPREGPYGYTF
CDR3nt: TGTGCCAGCAGCCCCAGGGAAGGTCCCTATGGCTACACCTTC

abundance: NA
j_gene: TRBJ2-1
d_gene: NA
v_gene: TRBV5-1
CDR3aa: CASSLEPRKNEQFF
CDR3nt: TGCGCCAGCAGCTTGGAACCCCGTAAGAATGAGCAGTTCTTC

abundance: NA
j_gene: TRBJ2-1
d_gene: TRBD2
v_gene: TRBV29-1
CDR3aa: CSALGTSGSVHEQFF
CDR3nt: TGCAGCGCGTTGGGGACTAGCGGGAGTGTACATGAGCAGTTCTTC

abundance: NA
j_gene: TRBJ2-5
d_gene: TRBD2
v_gene: TRBV4-2
CDR3aa: CASSLTGTSGTSETQYF
CDR3nt: TGTGCCAGCAGCTTGACCGGGACTAGCGGGACTTCAGAGACCCAGTACTTC

abundance: NA
j_gene: TRBJ2-7
d_gene: TRBD1
v_gene: TRBV5-6
CDR3aa: CASSLQGIPYEQYF
CDR3nt: TGTGCCAGCAGCCTACAGGGGATCCCCTACGAGCAGTACTTC

abundance: NA
j_gene: TRBJ1-6
d_gene: NA
v_gene: TRBV4-1
CDR3aa: CASSQGMAPLHF
CDR3nt: TGCGCCAGCAGCCAGGGTATGGCACCCCTCCACTTT

abundance: NA
j_gene: TRBJ2-7
d_gene: NA
v_gene: TRBV27
CDR3aa: CASSLKGYFYEQYF
CDR3nt: TGTGCCAGCAGTTTAAAGGGGTACTTCTACGAGCAGTACTTC

abundance: once
j_gene: TRBJ1-2
d_gene: NA
v_gene: TRBV10-3
CDR3aa: CAISESRGSNYGYTF
CDR3nt: TGTGCCATCAGTGAGTCGAGGGGGAGTAACTATGGCTACACCTTC

abundance: once
j_gene: TRBJ1-4
d_gene: NA
v_gene: TRBV18
CDR3aa: CASSSEDRVEKLFF
CDR3nt: TGTGCCAGCTCATCCGAGGACAGAGTTGAAAAACTGTTTTTT

abundance: NA
j_gene: TRBJ1-4
d_gene: TRBD1
v_gene: TRBV9
CDR3aa: CASSPGETGVEKLFF
CDR3nt: TGTGCCAGCAGCCCAGGGGAGACAGGGGTTGAAAAACTGTTTTTT

abundance: NA
j_gene: TRBJ2-7
d_gene: TRBD1
v_gene: TRBV28
CDR3aa: CASPPDVVGTGAYEQYF
CDR3nt: TGTGCCAGTCCACCGGATGTTGTTGGGACAGGGGCCTACGAGCAGTACTTC

abundance: NA
j_gene: TRBJ2-3
d_gene: NA
v_gene: TRBV5-1
CDR3aa: CASSLQPTNTDTQYF
CDR3nt: TGCGCCAGCAGCTTACAACCCACGAACACAGATACGCAGTATTTT

abundance: once
j_gene: TRBJ2-5
d_gene: TRBD2
v_gene: TRBV4-1
CDR3aa: CASSQGVTSGQETQYF
CDR3nt: TGCGCCAGCAGCCAAGGTGTGACTAGCGGTCAAGAGACCCAGTACTTC

abundance: NA
j_gene: TRBJ2-7
d_gene: NA
v_gene: TRBV28
CDR3aa: CASSTTGRNEQYF
CDR3nt: TGTGCCAGCAGTACTACGGGGCGGAACGAGCAGTACTTC

abundance: NA
j_gene: TRBJ2-4
d_gene: NA
v_gene: TRBV6-5
CDR3aa: CASSPSEASKNIQYF
CDR3nt: TGTGCCAGCAGCCCCTCGGAAGCGAGCAAAAACATTCAGTACTTC

abundance: NA
j_gene: TRBJ2-3
d_gene: NA
v_gene: TRBV1
CDR3aa: CTSSHPGLAGPTDTQYF
CDR3nt: TGCACCAGCAGCCACCCGGGACTAGCGGGCCCCACAGATACGCAGTATTTT

abundance: NA
j_gene: TRBJ2-7
d_gene: NA
v_gene: TRBV28
CDR3aa: CASRTFGFSYEQYF
CDR3nt: TGTGCCAGCAGGACTTTCGGGTTCTCCTACGAGCAGTACTTC

abundance: NA
j_gene: TRBJ1-2
d_gene: TRBD1
v_gene: TRBV28
CDR3aa: CASSLVGQGNYGYTF
CDR3nt: TGTGCCAGCAGTTTAGTTGGACAGGGGAACTATGGCTACACCTTC

abundance: NA
j_gene: TRBJ1-5
d_gene: NA
v_gene: TRBV19
CDR3aa: CASRTRTGVNSNQPQHF
CDR3nt: TGTGCCAGCCGCACTAGGACGGGCGTAAATAGCAATCAGCCCCAGCATTTT

abundance: NA
j_gene: TRBJ2-7
d_gene: TRBD1
v_gene: TRBV2
CDR3aa: CASNLDRASEYEQYF
CDR3nt: TGTGCCAGCAATCTCGACAGGGCCAGTGAATACGAGCAGTACTTC

abundance: NA
j_gene: TRBJ1-3
d_gene: NA
v_gene: TRBV12-2
CDR3aa: CASRSRQGGSGNTIYF
CDR3nt: TGTGCAAGTCGCTCCCGACAGGGGGGTTCTGGAAACACCATATATTTT

abundance: NA
j_gene: TRBJ1-4
d_gene: TRBD1
v_gene: TRBV5-1
CDR3aa: CASSLVGPGQGFLRSDEKLFF
CDR3nt: TGCGCCAGCAGCTTGGTGGGGCCGGGACAGGGGTTTCTTAGGAGCGATGAAAAACTGTTTTTT

abundance: once
j_gene: TRBJ2-1
d_gene: NA
v_gene: TRBV5-1
CDR3aa: CASSLEPGVGYEQFF
CDR3nt: TGCGCCAGCAGCTTGGAACCAGGGGTAGGATATGAGCAGTTCTTC

abundance: NA
j_gene: TRBJ2-1
d_gene: TRBD2
v_gene: TRBV30
CDR3aa: CAWVAGVSYNEQFF
CDR3nt: TGTGCCTGGGTAGCGGGGGTTAGCTACAATGAGCAGTTCTTC

abundance: once
j_gene: TRBJ2-5
d_gene: TRBD2
v_gene: TRBV7-6
CDR3aa: CASSLVLRGVSLKETQYF
CDR3nt: TGTGCCAGCAGCTTAGTGCTCCGGGGGGTATCGCTTAAAGAGACCCAGTACTTC

abundance: NA
j_gene: TRBJ1-2
d_gene: NA
v_gene: TRBV12-5
CDR3aa: CASGLWGLYGYTF
CDR3nt: TGTGCTAGTGGATTGTGGGGGCTTTATGGCTACACCTTC

abundance: NA
j_gene: TRBJ1-4
d_gene: TRBD1
v_gene: TRBV27
CDR3aa: CASSLLGAGGHEKLFF
CDR3nt: TGTGCCAGCAGTTTATTGGGAGCAGGGGGCCATGAAAAACTGTTTTTT

abundance: NA
j_gene: TRBJ1-5
d_gene: NA
v_gene: TRBV19
CDR3aa: CASRDRTHSNQPQHF
CDR3nt: TGTGCCAGTAGAGACAGGACACATAGCAATCAGCCCCAGCATTTT

abundance: NA
j_gene: TRBJ2-2
d_gene: TRBD1
v_gene: TRBV4-1
CDR3aa: CASSQARGSGTGELFF
CDR3nt: TGCGCCAGCAGCCAAGCCAGGGGGTCGGGGACCGGGGAGCTGTTTTTT

abundance: few
j_gene: TRBJ1-5
d_gene: NA
v_gene: TRBV4-2
CDR3aa: CASSQGGSDRDQPQHF
CDR3nt: TGTGCCAGCAGCCAAGGCGGGTCAGATCGGGATCAGCCCCAGCATTTT

abundance: NA
j_gene: TRBJ2-1
d_gene: NA
v_gene: TRBV10-1
CDR3aa: CASSESGGINEQFF
CDR3nt: TGCGCCAGCAGTGAGTCCGGGGGCATCAATGAGCAGTTCTTC

abundance: NA
j_gene: TRBJ1-2
d_gene: TRBD1
v_gene: TRBV29-1
CDR3aa: CSASTGGAGGYTF
CDR3nt: TGCAGCGCGTCCACAGGGGGCGCAGGTGGCTACACCTTC

abundance: NA
j_gene: TRBJ2-2
d_gene: NA
v_gene: TRBV7-2
CDR3aa: CASSPEYWAGELFF
CDR3nt: TGTGCCAGCAGCCCCGAGTATTGGGCCGGGGAGCTGTTTTTT

abundance: NA
j_gene: TRBJ1-2
d_gene: TRBD1
v_gene: TRBV30
CDR3aa: CAWSVRGTGGSSYGYTF
CDR3nt: TGTGCCTGGAGCGTCAGAGGGACAGGGGGCTCAAGCTATGGCTACACCTTC

abundance: NA
j_gene: TRBJ1-1
d_gene: NA
v_gene: TRBV6-6
CDR3aa: CASSYSGGGKF
CDR3nt: TGTGCCAGCAGTTACTCCGGTGGAGGCAAATTT

abundance: NA
j_gene: TRBJ2-1
d_gene: NA
v_gene: TRBV10-1
CDR3aa: CASSGELYNEQFF
CDR3nt: TGCGCCAGCAGTGGAGAATTATACAATGAGCAGTTCTTC

abundance: once
j_gene: TRBJ1-5
d_gene: NA
v_gene: TRBV19
CDR3aa: CASSPGLRSGSLYSNQPQHF
CDR3nt: TGTGCCAGTAGTCCCGGTCTAAGGAGCGGATCCTTGTATAGCAATCAGCCCCAGCATTTT

abundance: NA
j_gene: TRBJ2-7
d_gene: NA
v_gene: TRBV18
CDR3aa: CASSPRIDEQYF
CDR3nt: TGTGCCAGCTCACCTCGGATCGACGAGCAGTACTTC

abundance: few
j_gene: TRBJ2-5
d_gene: NA
v_gene: TRBV2
CDR3aa: CAGPPGVAGETQYF
CDR3nt: TGTGCAGGACCCCCCGGGGTTGCGGGAGAGACCCAGTACTTC